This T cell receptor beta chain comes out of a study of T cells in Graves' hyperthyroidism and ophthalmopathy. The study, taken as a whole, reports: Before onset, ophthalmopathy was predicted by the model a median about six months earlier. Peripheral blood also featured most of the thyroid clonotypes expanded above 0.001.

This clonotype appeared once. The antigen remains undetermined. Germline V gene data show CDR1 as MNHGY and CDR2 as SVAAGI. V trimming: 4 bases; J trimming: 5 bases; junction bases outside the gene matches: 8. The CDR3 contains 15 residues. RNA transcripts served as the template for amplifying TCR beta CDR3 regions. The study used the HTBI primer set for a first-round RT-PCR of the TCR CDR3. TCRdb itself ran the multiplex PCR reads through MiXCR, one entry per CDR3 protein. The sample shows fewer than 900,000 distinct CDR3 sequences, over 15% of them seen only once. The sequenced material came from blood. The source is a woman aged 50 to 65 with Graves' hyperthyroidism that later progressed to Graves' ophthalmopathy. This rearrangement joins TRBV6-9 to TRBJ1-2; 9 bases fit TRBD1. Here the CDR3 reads CASSSPGQGKYGYTF. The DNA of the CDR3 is TGTGCCAGCAGTTCCCCGGGACAGGGCAAATATGGCTACACCTTC.